The 21 T cell receptor beta chains reported below all come from one sample, sequenced in a study of blood T cells in healthy people across ages. Sample-barcoded 5' priming and a J-beta primer mix drove a second PCR of 7 to 11 cycles. TCRdb called the 5' RACE reads again in MiXCR, with one record for every CDR3 protein. The sample holds hundreds of thousands of distinct CDR3 sequences, approximately 25% seen once. These same data were also listed under a study on T cells of mothers and their children.

The sequencing input was blood. The receptors were gathered from a boy aged 5 to 17 in good health.

This clonotype was seen a few times. This chain links TRBV29-1 with TRBJ2-1, with 8 bases aligning to TRBD2. This CDR3 contains 14 residues. V dropped 7 bases and J dropped 0; count of bases not matched to a gene: 5. Per germline, CDR1 SQVTM and CDR2 ANQGSEA. CDR3 amino acids: CSAETSDSYNEQFF. CDR3 bases: TGCAGCGCAGAGACTAGCGACTCCTACAATGAGCAGTTCTTC.

The chain is built from TRBV4-2 and TRBJ2-7, with TRBD2 matching over 7 bases. The germline V gene encodes CDR1 LGHNA and CDR2 YNFKEQ. The length of the CDR3 is 15 residues. J was trimmed by 5 bases and V by 2 bases; bases with no gene match: 9. The CDR3 loop reads CASSQLFAGAHEQYF. CDR3 nucleotides: TGTGCCAGCAGCCAATTATTCGCGGGAGCGCACGAGCAGTACTTC.

This clonotype has just a few counts. The CDR3 end shows no conserved phenylalanine or tryptophan, and so a read error is likely. The chain uses TRBV5-4 and TRBJ1-6, with D unclear. This CDR3 is built from 13 residues. Germline V lookup: CDR1 SGHNT, CDR2 YYREEE (reference sequence). Trimming pared 3 bases from V and 10 bases from J, leaving 11 bases between. The CDR3 loop is CASSSLDESPLHL. The CDR3 region has the DNA TGTGCCAGCAGCTCCCTGGACGAATCACCCCTCCACCTT.

V gene TRBV29-1 combines with J gene TRBJ1-1, with 7 bases matching TRBD1. Trimming cost V 7 bases and J 5 bases; bases outside gene matches: 7. CDR3 size: 12 residues. Germline CDR1 reads SQVTM; CDR2 reads ANQGSEA. The CDR3 nucleotides read TGCAGCGCCCTTGACAGGGCGACTGAAGCTTTCTTT. Its protein product is CSALDRATEAFF.

The gene calls are TRBV15 and TRBJ2-7; D may be TRBD1 (6 bases). Germline lookup yields CDR1 LNHNV and CDR2 YYDKDF (reference sequence). The CDR3 covers 14 residues. Between the trimmed V and J ends, which lost 2 bases and 1 base, there was a span of 9 bases. CDR3 sequence reads: CATSRPDSSYEQYF. CDR3 in DNA: TGTGCCACCAGCAGACCGGACAGTTCCTACGAGCAGTACTTC.

The chain is built from TRBV7-2 and TRBJ2-6; TRBD2 is a possible D gene (5 bases). The CDR3 spans 17 residues. Trimming left V 1 base short and J 0 bases short, with 10 bases between. CDR1 is SGHTA and CDR2 is FQGNSA in the germline V gene. The CDR3 sequence is CASSLGGYLSGANVLTF. Here the CDR3 DNA reads TGTGCCAGCAGCTTAGGAGGGTATCTCTCTGGGGCCAACGTCCTGACTTTC.

This clonotype turned up a few times. This sequence joins TRBV11-2 and TRBJ2-3; D ambiguous. The CDR3 totals 15 residues. Germline lookup yields CDR1 SGHAT and CDR2 FQNNGV. Trimming took 0 bases from V and 2 from J, leaving 9 bases between them. CDR3 amino acids: CASSLDWATTDTQYF. CDR3 nucleotide sequence: TGTGCCAGCAGCTTAGATTGGGCTACCACAGATACGCAGTATTTT.

This chain uses TRBV4-1 with TRBJ2-3; TRBD2 matches at 8 bases. The CDR3 has 16 residues. Germline V gives CDR1 MGHRA, CDR2 YSYEKL. J was trimmed by 1 base and V by 4 bases; bases with no gene match: 7. This CDR3 is CASSRSTSVGTDTQYF. CDR3 in DNA: TGCGCCAGCAGCCGATCGACTAGCGTTGGCACAGATACGCAGTATTTT.

CDR3 DNA sequence: TGTGCCAGCAGTTTAGCCCGGACAGGCCAAGGGGACACCATATATTTT. Its protein is CASSLARTGQGDTIYF. V gene TRBV12-3 or TRBV12-4 combines with J gene TRBJ1-3; 7 bases align to TRBD1. V dropped 0 bases and J dropped 8; count of bases not matched to a gene: 10. There are 16 residues in the CDR3.

This clonotype was found a few times. V usage is TRBV3-1 and J usage is TRBJ1-4; D unresolved. CDR3 length: 12 amino acids. Germline V CDR1 and CDR2: LGHDT, YNNKEL (reference sequence). V dropped 2 bases and J dropped 8 bases, with 6 bases sitting between them. The CDR3 loop is CASSQTEEKLFF. The CDR3 DNA reads as TGTGCCAGCAGCCAAACGGAGGAAAAACTGTTTTTT. The entire variable domain, with the rest obtained from reference TRBV3-1 and TRBJ1-4, is as follows: DTAVSQTPKYLVTQMGNDKSIKCEQNLGHDTMYWYKQDSKKFLKIMFSYNNKELIINETVPNRFSPKSPDKAHLNLHINSLELGDSAVYFCASSQTEEKLFFGSGTQLSVL.

This clonotype was seen only a few times. This chain uses TRBV4-3 with TRBJ2-2; TRBD1 might be the D (6 bases). V gave up 0 bases and J gave up 5 bases, with 16 bases separating them. The CDR3 contains 17 residues. Germline CDR1 LGHNA, CDR2 YSLEER. The CDR3 coding sequence is TGCGCCAGCAGCCAAGATTGGCAGGGGCCGGGGACCGGGGAGCTGTTTTTT. Translating gives CASSQDWQGPGTGELFF.

The CDR3 spells CASSPQGPESPLHF. Written as DNA, the CDR3 is TGTGCCAGCTCACCACAAGGCCCGGAATCACCCCTCCACTTT. The chain has TRBV18 and TRBJ1-6; D not resolved. The length of the CDR3 is 14 residues. The V end was cut by 1 base, the J end by 10 bases, with 11 bases between. Germline CDR1 reads KGHSH; CDR2 reads LQKENI.

In its sample, this clonotype was seen a few times. The chain recombines TRBV29-1 with TRBJ2-5; 12 nucleotides match TRBD2. There are 14 residues in the CDR3. Germline-derived CDR1 and CDR2 are SQVTM and ANQGSEA. V lost 0 bases, J lost 4 bases, and 0 bases stayed unmatched. The CDR3 DNA reads as TGCAGCGTTGAAGAACTAGCGGGAGGAGAGACCCAGTACTTC. The encoded protein is CSVEELAGGETQYF.

This clonotype was observed a handful of times. V gene TRBV28 combines with J gene TRBJ2-7; TRBD2 matches at 7 bases. The CDR3 extends over 13 amino acids. The V gene end was trimmed by 6 bases and the J gene end by 5 bases; junction bases not matched to a gene: 7. In germline, CDR1 is MDHEN, CDR2 SYDVKM. CDR3 in DNA: TGTGCCAGCAGACATGGGGGGGGTAACGAGCAGTACTTC. It encodes CASRHGGGNEQYF.

This clonotype has at least ten counts. This chain joins TRBV9 and TRBJ2-7, with TRBD2 matching over 12 bases. With V trimmed by 0 bases and J by 2 bases, 0 bases remained unmatched. Germline CDR1 is SGDLS and CDR2 is YYNGEE. The CDR3 runs to 15 residues. The CDR3 here is CASSVGTSGAYEQYF. The CDR3 DNA is TGTGCCAGCAGCGTAGGGACTAGCGGGGCCTACGAGCAGTACTTC.

This clonotype occurred a few times. The junction and the germline gene differ at one end; a read error may be behind it. J is TRBJ2-1 and V is TRBV28; maybe TRBD1 (6 bases). CDR1 and CDR2 from the germline V gene are MDHEN and SYDVKM. CDR3 length: 13 amino acids. As DNA, the CDR3 is TGTGCCGGCAGTTTGGGGACAATGAATGAGCAGTTCTTC. Translating it yields CAGSLGTMNEQFF.

The rearrangement uses TRBV3-1 and TRBJ2-5, with D possibly being TRBD2 (6 bases). The CDR3 covers 16 residues. Germline-derived CDR1 and CDR2 are LGHDT and YNNKEL (reference sequence). Trimming left V 0 bases short and J 4 bases short, with 15 bases between. CDR3 DNA: TGTGCCAGCAGCCAAGAACTACCGTTGGAGGGAGAGACCCAGTACTTC. This encodes CASSQELPLEGETQYF.

This rearrangement joins TRBV10-3 to TRBJ2-3, with D tentatively TRBD2 (5 bases). Looked up from germline, CDR1 is ENHRY and CDR2 is SYGVKD. V shed 3 bases and J shed 4 bases, with 11 bases lying between them. The CDR3 runs 14 residues. DNA for the CDR3: TGTGCCATCAGTGAAACCCCTAGCCCAGATACGCAGTATTTT. Its protein product is CAISETPSPDTQYF.

This clonotype appeared a few times. This chain joins TRBV5-6 and TRBJ2-5; no clear D. The J call may be faulty, since TRBJ2-1 better matches the DNA end. The germline V gene has CDR1 SGHDT and CDR2 YYEEEE. The CDR3 contains 16 residues. The CDR3 DNA reads TGTGCCAGCAGCTTAACTCGTCGAGCCCCATACAATGAGCAGTTCTTC. Translation: CASSLTRRAPYNEQFF.

This clonotype was observed a few times. The rearrangement joins TRBV29-1 to TRBJ2-2, with 7 bases identical to TRBD1. CDR3 length: 14 amino acids. V lost 6 bases to trimming and J lost 0 bases; unmatched junction nucleotides: 4. Per germline, CDR1 SQVTM and CDR2 ANQGSEA. CDR3 sequence (DNA): TGCAGCGTGGCCGGGACAGCGAACACCGGGGAGCTGTTTTTT. Translated, it gives CSVAGTANTGELFF.

CDR3 protein: CASSKDRGAYNEQFF. DNA for the CDR3: TGTGCCAGCAGCAAGGACAGGGGGGCCTACAATGAGCAGTTCTTC. The chain uses TRBV7-3 and TRBJ2-5; TRBD1 agrees at 10 bases. The J call may be faulty, since TRBJ2-1 better matches the DNA end. CDR1 and CDR2 from the germline V gene are SGHTA and FQGTGA. The CDR3 contains 15 residues.